The 23 T cell receptor beta chains below were found in one sample sequenced in a study of blood T cell repertoires in COVID-19. Measured with immunoSEQ multiplex PCR; TCRdb has only the in-frame clones, and not every one. The table lists a few hundred thousand clones, 88% of them singletons. Sequenced material: peripheral blood. Receptors were obtained from a man between 65 and 80 years old with acute or convalescent COVID-19.

This clone is a singleton in its sample. This chain joins TRBV5-1 and TRBJ2-1; tentative D call: TRBD1 (6 bases). Germline assignment: CDR1 SGHRS and CDR2 YFSETQ. Between the trimmed V and J ends, which lost 0 bases and 9 bases, there was a span of 10 bases. CDR3 length: 13 amino acids. This chain's CDR3 is CASSLAGASEQFF. CDR3 in DNA: TGCGCCAGCAGCTTGGCAGGGGCGAGTGAGCAGTTCTTC.

The rearrangement uses TRBV11-2 and TRBJ2-2, with TRBD2 as a possible D gene (6 bases). CDR3 length equals 14 residues. The germline V and J ends were trimmed by 4 bases and 2 bases, with 8 bases remaining between them. The germline gives CDR1 SGHAT, CDR2 FQNNGV. CDR3 loop: CASSSGRNTGELFF. CDR3 sequence (DNA): TGTGCCAGCAGCTCCGGGAGAAACACCGGGGAGCTGTTTTTT. The whole variable domain, remainder taken from reference TRBV11-2 and TRBJ2-2, is EAGVAQSPRYKIIEKRQSVAFWCNPISGHATLYWYQQILGQGPKLLIQFQNNGVVDDSQLPKDRFSAERLKGVDSTLKIQPAKLEDSAVYLCASSSGRNTGELFFGEGSRLTVL.

The chain couples TRBV12-3 or TRBV12-4 to TRBJ2-1; D might be TRBD2 (5 bases). The CDR3 covers 13 residues. The V gene lost 7 bases and the J gene lost 5 bases, with 12 bases spanning the gap. DNA for the CDR3: TGTGCCAGCACTCTGACTACTGACAATGAGCAGTTCTTC. The encoded protein is CASTLTTDNEQFF.

V is TRBV7-3 and J is TRBJ2-3, with 8 bases identical to TRBD2. The CDR3 has 16 amino acids. Germline CDR1 reads SGHTA; CDR2 reads FQGTGA. The V gene end was trimmed by 1 base and the J gene end by 1 base; junction bases not matched to a gene: 4. CDR3 protein: CASSLRGSGGTDTQYF. The CDR3 DNA reads as TGTGCCAGCAGCTTAAGGGGTAGCGGGGGCACAGATACGCAGTATTTT.

CDR3 nucleotide sequence: TGTGCCAGCAGCCTTTCCGCTAAGGAGACCCAGTACTTC. This encodes CASSLSAKETQYF. The chain links TRBV7-3 to TRBJ2-5; D not resolved. The CDR3 loop spans 13 amino acids. The V gene's germline CDR1 is SGHTA and CDR2 FQGTGA. V lost 5 bases, J lost 5 bases, and 12 bases lay in between.

The chain recombines TRBV3-1 (or the pseudogene TRBV3-2) with TRBJ2-7; weak D call: TRBD2 (5 bases). V was trimmed by 4 bases and J by 6 bases, leaving 16 bases between them. Per the germline V gene, CDR1 is LGHDT and CDR2 is YNNKEL (reference sequence). The CDR3 covers 14 residues. Written as DNA, the CDR3 is TGTGCCAGCAGCCTCCGGTCTAGCTCGGGCGAGCAGTACTTC. Translating it yields CASSLRSSSGEQYF.

The chain employs TRBV3-1 (or the pseudogene TRBV3-2) and TRBJ2-3; 16 bases map to TRBD2. From germline, CDR1 is LGHDT and CDR2 YNNKEL (reference sequence). This CDR3 has 17 amino acids. The V and J ends lost 4 bases and 4 bases, in that order; junction bases with no gene match: 5. The CDR3 nucleotides read TGTGCCAGCAGCCTATTCGGGACTAGCGGGAGGGCAGATACGCAGTATTTT. Its translation is CASSLFGTSGRADTQYF.

The chain is built from TRBV27 and TRBJ2-7, with a possible D match to TRBD2 (6 bases). The V and J ends lost 1 base and 1 base respectively, with 11 bases between them. Germline lookup yields CDR1 MNHEY and CDR2 SMNVEV (reference sequence). The length of the CDR3 is 15 residues. The CDR3 DNA follows: TGTGCCAGCAGTTTATACGCTAGCGCATCCTACGAGCAGTACTTC. Amino acid sequence: CASSLYASASYEQYF.

The chain is built from TRBV28 and TRBJ2-7; D is undetermined. Germline V gene data show CDR1 as MDHEN and CDR2 as SYDVKM. V gave up 3 bases and J gave up 0 bases, with 15 bases separating them. The CDR3 sequence is 16 residues long. CDR3 residues: CASSFSWRQRSYEQYF. The CDR3 region has the DNA TGTGCCAGCAGTTTTTCTTGGCGGCAACGCTCCTACGAGCAGTACTTC.

The chain employs TRBV2 and TRBJ2-2, with TRBD1 identical over 7 bases. The CDR3 totals 15 residues. Germline V gene sequence: CDR1 SNHLY, CDR2 FYNNEI. With 6 bases clipped from V and 1 base from J, the junction kept 5 bases outside the gene matches. CDR3 region: CASRQGSVNTGELFF. Written as DNA, the CDR3 is TGTGCCAGCAGACAGGGGTCAGTGAACACCGGGGAGCTGTTTTTT.

The V and J genes are TRBV5-4 and TRBJ1-1; no firm D call. In germline, CDR1 is SGHNT, CDR2 YYREEE (reference sequence). The CDR3 sequence is 14 residues long. Trimming removed 1 base from V and 3 bases from J, with 10 bases in between. CDR3 in DNA: TGTGCCAGCAGCTTGTTAACTTCGGACACTGAAGCTTTCTTT. Amino acids: CASSLLTSDTEAFF.

V is TRBV19 and J is TRBJ2-3, with TRBD1 identical over 9 bases. CDR1 LNHDA and CDR2 SQIVND come from the germline V gene (reference sequence). The CDR3 length is 14 residues. Trimming removed 3 bases from V and 6 bases from J; junction bases left unmatched: 4. DNA for the CDR3: TGTGCCAGTAGTATGGGGACAGGGTTGGATACGCAGTATTTT. Residues: CASSMGTGLDTQYF.

The chain carries TRBV28 and TRBJ2-1, with unresolved D. V lost 2 bases and J 14 bases, leaving 16 bases between the germline ends. Germline-derived CDR1 and CDR2 are MDHEN and SYDVKM. The CDR3 spans 13 residues. CDR3 sequence: CASSLKSPPGEFF. CDR3 nucleotides: TGTGCCAGCAGTTTAAAATCCCCACCCGGTGAGTTCTTC.

This rearrangement joins TRBV6-6 to TRBJ1-1, with 8 nucleotides matching TRBD1. The CDR3 runs to 14 residues. From germline, CDR1 is MNHNY and CDR2 SVGAGI (reference sequence). Unmatched junction bases numbered 5, after V lost 7 bases and J lost 1 base. The CDR3 region has the DNA TGTGCCAGCACACCAGGACAGGGGAACACTGAAGCTTTCTTT. This encodes CASTPGQGNTEAFF.

The chain uses TRBV5-1 and TRBJ2-7, with 7 nucleotides matching TRBD2. The V and J ends lost 2 bases and 3 bases, in that order; junction bases with no gene match: 5. The CDR3 is 14 amino acids. Germline CDR1 reads SGHRS; CDR2 reads YFSETQ. This chain's CDR3 is CASSFGTTLYEQYF. The CDR3 nucleotides are TGCGCCAGCAGCTTCGGGACTACCCTCTACGAGCAGTACTTC.

This clone was counted a single time. The chain is built from TRBV27 and TRBJ2-2, with 9 nucleotides matching TRBD1. In germline, CDR1 is MNHEY, CDR2 SMNVEV (reference sequence). The V gene end was trimmed by 6 bases and the J gene end by 5 bases; junction bases not matched to a gene: 4. CDR3 length equals 14 residues. CDR3 in amino acids: CASSPTGGTGELFF. The CDR3, as DNA: TGTGCCAGCAGCCCGACAGGGGGAACCGGGGAGCTGTTTTTT.

This chain joins TRBV19 and TRBJ1-2; D is uncertain. CDR3 length: 14 amino acids. CDR1 and CDR2 from the germline V gene are LNHDA and SQIVND (reference sequence). V was clipped by 6 bases and J by 7 bases, with 18 bases between them. The CDR3 DNA reads as TGTGCCAGTAGCCCCGCGGGGTTGGCGAGTGGCTACACCTTC. It specifies CASSPAGLASGYTF.

The rearrangement uses TRBV6-5 and TRBJ1-1; weak D call: TRBD1 (5 bases). V lost 6 bases and J lost 7, with 12 bases in between. The CDR3 is 12 amino acids. CDR1 is MNHEY and CDR2 is SVGAGI in the germline V gene. CDR3 protein: CASSQPGLEAFF. Written as DNA, the CDR3 is TGTGCCAGCAGCCAACCGGGACTTGAAGCTTTCTTT.

The CDR3 DNA sequence: TGCGCCAGCAGCTTACCCGGACTAGCGGGAGCCGGGGAGCTGTTTTTT. Translated: CASSLPGLAGAGELFF. The chain is built from TRBV5-1 and TRBJ2-2; 13 nucleotides agree with TRBD2. The germline gives CDR1 SGHRS, CDR2 YFSETQ. The CDR3 has 16 residues. Trimming at V came to 2 bases and at J to 6 bases, leaving 4 bases not matched to a gene. The full variable domain, with the rest looked up from reference TRBV5-1 and TRBJ2-2, is KAGVTQTPRYLIKTRGQQVTLSCSPISGHRSVSWYQQTPGQGLQFLFEYFSETQRNKGNFPGRFSGRQFSNSRSEMNVSTLELGDSALYLCASSLPGLAGAGELFFGEGSRLTVL.

The chain recombines TRBV18 with TRBJ2-6; 8 bases match TRBD1. V was clipped by 1 base and J by 0 bases; unmatched bases: 8. The CDR3 runs 19 residues. Germline assignment: CDR1 KGHSH and CDR2 LQKENI. The CDR3 DNA is TGTGCCAGCTCACCACTTGGGACAGGACCCCCCTCTGGGGCCAACGTCCTGACTTTC. It codes for CASSPLGTGPPSGANVLTF.

V and J are TRBV9 and TRBJ1-6, with D perhaps matching TRBD1 (5 bases). CDR3 length equals 16 residues. V lost 0 bases and J lost 6, with 13 bases in between. The germline gives CDR1 SGDLS, CDR2 YYNGEE. CDR3 region: CASSVGAGGSNSPLHF. CDR3 nucleotides: TGTGCCAGCAGCGTAGGAGCGGGGGGGTCTAATTCACCCCTCCACTTT.

The chain joins TRBV5-1 to TRBJ2-7, with D possibly TRBD1 on 6 matching bases. Germline CDR1 and CDR2: SGHRS and YFSETQ. The CDR3 has 13 residues. The germline V and J ends were trimmed by 1 base and 5 bases, with 10 bases remaining between them. The DNA for the CDR3 is TGCGCCAGCAGCTTGCCTGGGACAAACGAGCAGTACTTC. Protein product: CASSLPGTNEQYF.

The J gene is TRBJ2-6, the V gene TRBV11-2; 7 bases map to TRBD1. J lost 8 bases, V lost 2 bases, and 3 bases had no gene match. The CDR3 consists of 14 residues. Germline values: CDR1 SGHAT, CDR2 FQNNGV. In DNA, the CDR3 is TGTGCCAGCAGCTTATTAGGGGGCTCCAACGTCCTGACTTTC. This translates into CASSLLGGSNVLTF.